The next 21 T cell receptor beta chains were all read from a single sample in a study of neurological immune-mediated disorders. TCRdb recomputed calls from the 5' RACE reads with MiXCR, one row per CDR3 protein. The sample lists 50,000 to 75,000 distinct CDR3 sequences, about 13% seen once, with around 11% in the top ten. The sequenced sample consisted of PBMCs. The receptors derive from a woman in her sixties or seventies with HTLV-1-associated myelopathy (HAM/TSP).

V and J are TRBV28 and TRBJ2-7; maybe TRBD2 (6 bases). The V end lost 2 bases, the J end lost 6 bases, and 20 bases lay between the germline ends. Germline V gives CDR1 MDHEN, CDR2 SYDVKM. The CDR3 contains 16 residues. The CDR3 DNA reads TGTGCCAGCAGTTTACTTTCGAGCGGGTCAGGCAGCGAGCAGTACTTC. Translated: CASSLLSSGSGSEQYF.

The sample holds many counts of this clonotype. The V call is TRBV12-3 or TRBV12-4, the J call TRBJ2-1; D gene unclear. The germline V and J ends were trimmed by 2 bases and 7 bases, with 12 bases remaining between them. The CDR3 covers 14 residues. The CDR3 region has the DNA TGTGCCAGCAGTTTAAGAGTCGCTATAAATGAGCAGTTCTTC. Translated: CASSLRVAINEQFF.

In this sample, this clonotype turned up many times. V gene TRBV20-1 combines with J gene TRBJ2-7; 7 bases map to TRBD2. The CDR3 is 15 residues long. Germline V gene sequence: CDR1 DFQATT, CDR2 SNEGSKA (reference sequence). The V gene end was trimmed by 6 bases and the J gene end by 3 bases; junction bases not matched to a gene: 14. CDR3 in DNA: TGCAGTGCCCACGCAAACCCTAGCGGCCACTACGAGCAGTACTTC. Its translation is CSAHANPSGHYEQYF.

This clonotype was detected ten times or more. The chain links TRBV6-1 to TRBJ2-1; 7 bases are a match to TRBD2. The J segment lost 9 bases and the V segment lost 4 bases, leaving 15 bases of the junction unmatched. This CDR3 is built from 16 residues. Looked up from germline, CDR1 is MNHNS and CDR2 is SASEGT. CDR3 region: CASSVGSIGRGGEQFF. DNA of the CDR3: TGTGCCAGCAGTGTCGGTTCGATAGGGAGGGGAGGTGAGCAGTTCTTC.

At least ten counts were recorded for this clonotype. The chain employs TRBV12-3 or TRBV12-4 and TRBJ2-7; tentative D call: TRBD2 (6 bases). V was shortened by 3 bases and J by 3 bases, with 12 bases between the two germline ends. This CDR3 region has 14 residues. CDR3 in amino acids: CASSFDGTVYEQYF. CDR3 DNA sequence: TGTGCCAGCAGTTTCGACGGGACTGTCTACGAGCAGTACTTC.

Ten or more counts support this clonotype. This chain uses TRBV6-2 or TRBV6-3 with TRBJ2-7; D is uncertain. The V and J ends lost 2 bases and 3 bases respectively, with 2 bases between them. The CDR3 totals 11 residues. Per germline, CDR1 MNHEY and CDR2 SVGEGT. The CDR3, as DNA: TGTGCCAGCAGTTACAACTACGAGCAGTACTTC. Translated, it gives CASSYNYEQYF.

This clonotype was recorded at least ten times. This chain links TRBV5-1 with TRBJ2-2, with 8 positions matching TRBD2. There are 14 residues in the CDR3. V shed 7 bases and J 3 bases; nucleotides not matched to a gene: 5. Germline CDR1 SGHRS, CDR2 YFSETQ. The CDR3 sequence is CASELAGHTGELFF. The CDR3 DNA reads as TGCGCCAGCGAATTAGCGGGGCACACCGGGGAGCTGTTTTTT. Full variable domain (remainder filled in from reference TRBV5-1 and TRBJ2-2): KAGVTQTPRYLIKTRGQQVTLSCSPISGHRSVSWYQQTPGQGLQFLFEYFSETQRNKGNFPGRFSGRQFSNSRSEMNVSTLELGDSALYLCASELAGHTGELFFGEGSRLTVL.

This clonotype was counted many times. The rearrangement links TRBV21-1 to TRBJ2-5. TRBV21-1 counts as a pseudogene. The CDR3 sequence is 11 residues long. The CDR3 spells CASSGSRAQYF. For the CDR3, the DNA is TGTGCCAGCAGCGGCTCAAGGGCCCAGTACTTC.

This clonotype appeared many times. CDR3 nucleotide sequence: TGCGCCAGCAGGGAGGCAGGGGCCTATGGCTACACCTTC. Translated, it gives CASREAGAYGYTF. V is TRBV5-1 and J is TRBJ1-2; D possibly corresponds to TRBD1 (6 bases). Germline-derived CDR1 and CDR2 are SGHRS and YFSETQ. The CDR3 consists of 13 residues. V was pared by 5 bases and J by 4 bases, with 12 bases between.

This clonotype was detected many times. This chain links TRBV20-1 with TRBJ1-1; D unresolved. CDR1 is DFQATT, CDR2 SNEGSKA, per germline (reference sequence). The CDR3 runs to 13 residues. Trimming cost V 5 bases and J 4 bases, with 14 bases left between them. The CDR3: CSAEREEGTEAFF. CDR3 bases: TGCAGTGCTGAGAGGGAGGAGGGCACTGAAGCTTTCTTT.

Only a few counts were recorded for this clonotype. This chain connects TRBV5-1 to TRBJ2-5; no firm D call. The CDR3 sequence is 13 residues long. From germline, CDR1 is SGHRS and CDR2 YFSETQ. The V end lost 2 bases, the J end lost 4 bases, and 9 bases lay between the germline ends. CDR3 amino acids: CASSLWGGETQYF. CDR3 coding DNA: TGCGCCAGCAGCTTATGGGGTGGAGAGACCCAGTACTTC.

This clonotype was seen repeatedly, ten times or more. The chain is built from TRBV7-2 and TRBJ2-3; 8 bases agree with TRBD1. This CDR3 comprises 16 residues. Germline V gives CDR1 SGHTA, CDR2 FQGNSA. The V gene end was trimmed by 0 bases and the J gene end by 6 bases; junction bases not matched to a gene: 8. The DNA for the CDR3 is TGTGCCAGCAGCTTAGCGGGGACAGGAGTCGGTGATACGCAGTATTTT. This translates into CASSLAGTGVGDTQYF.

This clonotype occurred many times. CDR3 residues: CSAQLGFSGANVLTF. DNA for the CDR3: TGCAGTGCTCAATTGGGATTCTCTGGGGCCAACGTCCTGACTTTC. The chain joins TRBV20-1 to TRBJ2-6, with unresolved D. CDR1 and CDR2 from the germline V gene are DFQATT and SNEGSKA (reference sequence). CDR3 length: 15 amino acids. The V and J ends lost 5 bases and 0 bases respectively, with 11 bases between them.

In regard to this clonotype: Sequence at one end of the junction differs from germline and may be a read error. The chain employs TRBV12-3 or TRBV12-4 and TRBJ2-7; 8 bases are a match to TRBD1. This CDR3 is 13 amino acids long. The CDR3 here is CASSRDRCDEQYF. CDR3 in DNA: TGTGCCAGCAGTCGGGACAGGTGCGACGAGCAGTACTTT.

This clonotype was observed at least ten times. V usage is TRBV7-8 and J usage is TRBJ2-7; 11 bases fit TRBD2. Germline CDR1 SGHVS, CDR2 FQNEAQ. V lost 6 bases to trimming and J lost 6 bases; unmatched junction nucleotides: 10. This CDR3 is built from 15 residues. This CDR3 reads CASSPPGLAELEQYF. CDR3 sequence (DNA): TGTGCCAGCAGTCCCCCGGGACTAGCGGAACTCGAGCAGTACTTC.

Ten or more counts support this clonotype. V and J are TRBV7-9 and TRBJ2-7, with D perhaps TRBD2 (6 bases). Deletions cut 3 bases from V and 3 bases from J, with 18 bases between. This CDR3 has 16 residues. Germline-derived CDR1 and CDR2 are SEHNR and FQNEAQ (reference sequence). CDR3 DNA: TGTGCCAGCAGCTTCCCGGGTAGGGAGGCGAACTACGAGCAGTACTTC. Translated, it gives CASSFPGREANYEQYF.

The gene calls are TRBV7-6 and TRBJ2-2; D gene ambiguous. There are 16 residues in the CDR3. Per the germline V gene, CDR1 is SGHVS and CDR2 is FNYEAQ. Trimming stripped 5 bases from V and 7 bases from J, with 20 bases between. The CDR3 region has the DNA TGTGCCAGCAGCCGAACACGGACCGTGGATAGCGGGGAGCTGTTTTTT. It yields the protein CASSRTRTVDSGELFF. The full variable domain, its missing parts supplied by reference TRBV7-6 and TRBJ2-2, is GAGVSQSPRYKVTKRGQDVALRCDPISGHVSLYWYRQALGQGPEFLTYFNYEAQQDKSGLPNDRFSAERPEGSISTLTIQRTEQRDSAMYRCASSRTRTVDSGELFFGEGSRLTVL.

This clonotype was observed at least ten times. The V and J genes are TRBV19 and TRBJ2-4; TRBD2 aligns across 11 bases. This CDR3 is built from 15 residues. J was trimmed by 7 bases and V by 6 bases; bases with no gene match: 8. From germline, CDR1 is LNHDA and CDR2 SQIVND (reference sequence). Written as DNA, the CDR3 is TGTGCCAGTAGGGGGGCTAGCGGGAGGATCAACATTCAGTACTTC. This translates into CASRGASGRINIQYF.

This rearrangement joins TRBV5-1 to TRBJ2-2; 8 bases line up with TRBD1. After removal of 7 bases from V and 1 base from J, the junction contained 3 bases not matched to a gene. CDR1 is SGHRS and CDR2 is YFSETQ in the germline V gene. The CDR3 extends over 14 amino acids. The CDR3 reads CASRGQGNTGELFF. CDR3 nucleotides: TGCGCCAGCCGAGGACAGGGGAACACCGGGGAGCTGTTTTTT.

This clonotype was observed at least ten times. The chain links TRBV20-1 to TRBJ1-1; D gene ambiguous. The CDR3 contains 13 residues. Deletions cut 3 bases from V and 5 bases from J, with 13 bases between. Germline CDR1 and CDR2: DFQATT and SNEGSKA (reference sequence). The CDR3 sequence: CSASIGSRTEAFF. CDR3 sequence (DNA): TGCAGTGCTAGTATCGGAAGTAGGACTGAAGCTTTCTTT.

This clonotype was seen ten or more times. The chain uses TRBV12-3 or TRBV12-4 and TRBJ2-7, with D perhaps TRBD1 or TRBD2 (5 bases each). V dropped 7 bases and J dropped 2 bases, with 15 bases sitting between them. The CDR3 has 14 amino acids. The CDR3 is CASTRDDYAYEQYF. The CDR3 DNA is TGTGCCAGCACCAGGGACGATTATGCCTACGAGCAGTACTTC.